A selection of T cell receptor beta chains follows, all from one sample in a study of OX40 agonist ivuxolimab in advanced cancers. Sequencing was performed with immunoSEQ multiplex PCR; in TCRdb, only in-frame clones are kept and a portion is missing. The profile covers about 48,000 clones, with roughly 90% appearing a single time and 4.9% taken by the ten largest. The sequencing here drew on CD4+ or CD8+ T cells sorted from blood, taken in a trial of the OX40 agonist ivuxolimab. These receptors came from an adult with an advanced solid tumor such as melanoma, head and neck, liver or kidney cancer. Each CDR3 is given with its conserved first and last residue. The D gene is left open where the match is weak. Clone size appears in some rows only: once, few, many, or a class for an expanded clone.

D: TRBD1; V: TRBV2; J: TRBJ2-5; size: -; CDR3: CASSRRDSQETQYF; DNA: TGTGCCAGCAGTCGCCGGGACAGCCAAGAGACCCAGTACTTC
D: -; V: TRBV6-5; J: TRBJ2-1; size: -; CDR3: CASSTGDSLYNEQFF; DNA: TGTGCCAGCAGCACGGGGGACAGCCTCTACAATGAGCAGTTCTTC
D: -; V: TRBV19; J: TRBJ1-1; size: -; CDR3: CASSIGGGETEAFF; DNA: TGTGCCAGTAGTATAGGGGGAGGGGAAACTGAAGCTTTCTTT
D: TRBD1; V: TRBV18; J: TRBJ2-7; size: -; CDR3: CASSPAQGTPYEQYF; DNA: TGTGCCAGCTCACCAGCACAGGGGACGCCCTACGAGCAGTACTTC
D: -; V: TRBV2; J: TRBJ2-2; size: -; CDR3: CASSEGQATGELFF; DNA: TGTGCCAGCAGTGAAGGGCAGGCCACCGGGGAGCTGTTTTTT
D: -; V: TRBV7-9; J: TRBJ1-4; size: -; CDR3: CASSLVGATNEKLFF; DNA: TGTGCCAGCAGCTTAGTAGGCGCAACTAATGAAAAACTGTTTTTT
D: TRBD1; V: TRBV4-2; J: TRBJ2-1; size: few; CDR3: CASSQGQGNGNEQFF; DNA: TGTGCCAGCAGCCAGGGACAGGGTAACGGGAATGAGCAGTTCTTC
D: TRBD2; V: TRBV9; J: TRBJ2-1; size: -; CDR3: CASSVVTSGYNEQFF; DNA: TGTGCCAGCAGCGTAGTGACTAGCGGCTACAATGAGCAGTTCTTC
D: TRBD2; V: TRBV4-1; J: TRBJ2-2; size: -; CDR3: CASSQASGIMVGELFF; DNA: TGCGCCAGCAGCCAAGCCAGCGGGATCATGGTCGGGGAGCTGTTTTTT
D: -; V: TRBV4-1; J: TRBJ1-4; size: -; CDR3: CASSARELNEKLFF; DNA: TGCGCCAGCAGCGCTCGGGAACTTAATGAAAAACTGTTTTTT
D: -; V: TRBV27; J: TRBJ2-2; size: -; CDR3: CASSPPQGRNTGELFF; DNA: TGTGCCAGCAGTCCCCCGCAGGGGAGAAACACCGGGGAGCTGTTTTTT
D: -; V: TRBV25-1; J: TRBJ1-5; size: -; CDR3: CASSEIGAQPQHF; DNA: TGTGCCAGCAGTGAAATAGGGGCACAGCCCCAGCATTTT
D: TRBD2; V: TRBV6-5; J: TRBJ2-3; size: -; CDR3: CASSYSPSGGTDTQYF; DNA: TGTGCCAGCAGTTACTCGCCTTCGGGGGGGACAGATACGCAGTATTTT
D: TRBD2; V: TRBV19; J: TRBJ2-1; size: -; CDR3: CASSRSGSSYNEQFF; DNA: TGTGCCAGTAGTAGGAGCGGGAGCTCCTACAATGAGCAGTTCTTC
D: -; V: TRBV19; J: TRBJ1-1; size: -; CDR3: CASSIGATEAFF; DNA: TGTGCCAGTAGTATTGGGGCCACTGAAGCTTTCTTT
D: -; V: TRBV5-4; J: TRBJ2-1; size: -; CDR3: CASSPGTNYNEQFF; DNA: TGTGCCAGCAGCCCTGGGACAAATTACAATGAGCAGTTCTTC
D: -; V: TRBV19; J: TRBJ1-1; size: few; CDR3: CASSPKSLVRIAEAFF; DNA: TGTGCCAGTAGTCCGAAATCTCTGGTCAGGATAGCTGAAGCTTTCTTT
D: TRBD1; V: TRBV27; J: TRBJ1-4; size: -; CDR3: CASSPRAGGVEKLFF; DNA: TGTGCCAGCAGTCCCCGGGCAGGGGGCGTTGAAAAACTGTTTTTT
D: TRBD2; V: TRBV27; J: TRBJ2-3; size: -; CDR3: CASNILAGPADTQYF; DNA: TGTGCCAGCAATATACTAGCGGGACCCGCAGATACGCAGTATTTT
D: -; V: TRBV27; J: TRBJ2-7; size: medium-sized; CDR3: CASSPQKGKAYEQYF; DNA: TGTGCCAGCAGTCCACAGAAGGGGAAAGCCTACGAGCAGTACTTC
D: -; V: TRBV27; J: TRBJ2-7; size: -; CDR3: CASSPGAASLSYEQYF; DNA: TGTGCCAGCAGCCCCGGGGCGGCGTCGCTATCCTACGAGCAGTACTTC
D: -; V: TRBV2; J: TRBJ2-3; size: -; CDR3: CASKYGVGGGVLDTQYF; DNA: TGTGCCAGCAAATATGGGGTTGGGGGCGGTGTTTTAGATACGCAGTATTTT
D: -; V: TRBV6-5; J: TRBJ2-4; size: -; CDR3: CASRPSGAVAENF; DNA: TGTGCCAGCCGCCCGTCGGGGGCAGTAGCGGAGAACTTC
D: TRBD2; V: TRBV9; J: TRBJ2-1; size: -; CDR3: CASSLLAGPDLEQFF; DNA: TGTGCCAGCAGCCTACTAGCGGGACCCGACCTGGAGCAGTTCTTC
D: TRBD2; V: TRBV5-6; J: TRBJ2-4; size: -; CDR3: CASRLGRGENIQYF; DNA: TGTGCCAGCAGGTTAGGGAGGGGAGAAAACATTCAGTACTTC
D: -; V: TRBV19; J: TRBJ2-2; size: -; CDR3: CASSIVGGPVTGELFF; DNA: TGTGCCAGTAGTATAGTCGGGGGGCCGGTCACCGGGGAGCTGTTTTTT
D: -; V: TRBV6-6; J: TRBJ2-7; size: -; CDR3: CASRSIADTYEQYF; DNA: TGTGCCAGCAGGTCGATAGCTGATACCTACGAGCAGTACTTC
D: -; V: TRBV19; J: TRBJ1-3; size: -; CDR3: CASSLPWTSGNTIYF; DNA: TGTGCCAGTAGTCTACCCTGGACCTCTGGAAACACCATATATTTT
D: -; V: TRBV4-1; J: TRBJ2-5; size: once; CDR3: CASSQDQWEGERAQYF; DNA: TGCGCCAGCAGCCAAGATCAATGGGAGGGGGAGAGGGCCCAGTACTTC
D: -; V: TRBV6-1; J: TRBJ2-2; size: -; CDR3: CASSEDGGAYGELFF; DNA: TGTGCCAGCAGTGAGGACGGGGGCGCGTACGGGGAGCTGTTTTTT
D: TRBD1; V: TRBV29-1; J: TRBJ1-1; size: -; CDR3: CSVAPGPGGAEAFF; DNA: TGCAGCGTTGCGCCGGGCCCAGGGGGGGCTGAAGCTTTCTTT
D: -; V: TRBV27; J: TRBJ2-7; size: once; CDR3: CASGRGVGDEQYF; DNA: TGTGCCAGCGGCCGGGGAGTTGGGGACGAGCAGTACTTC
D: -; V: TRBV7-9; J: TRBJ1-1; size: -; CDR3: CASSLVGGGVAQIQAFF; DNA: TGTGCCAGCAGCTTAGTTGGTGGAGGAGTAGCCCAGATCCAAGCTTTCTTT
D: -; V: TRBV4-3; J: TRBJ2-7; size: once; CDR3: CASSQDSAGYSYEQYF; DNA: TGCGCCAGCAGCCAAGATAGTGCGGGATACTCCTACGAGCAGTACTTC
D: -; V: TRBV19; J: TRBJ2-3; size: -; CDR3: CASSFRGGTDTQYF; DNA: TGTGCCAGTAGCTTCAGGGGAGGAACAGATACGCAGTATTTT
D: -; V: TRBV30; J: TRBJ2-7; size: -; CDR3: CAWSVLSYYEQYF; DNA: TGTGCCTGGAGTGTATTGAGTTACTACGAGCAGTACTTC
D: -; V: TRBV28; J: TRBJ2-7; size: -; CDR3: CATQREGAYYEQYF; DNA: TGTGCCACCCAGAGGGAGGGGGCGTACTACGAGCAGTACTTC
D: TRBD1; V: TRBV28; J: TRBJ1-1; size: -; CDR3: CASSLGTGGTEAFF; DNA: TGTGCCAGCAGTCTCGGGACAGGGGGCACTGAAGCTTTCTTT
D: -; V: TRBV28; J: TRBJ2-5; size: -; CDR3: CASSLSLIEVQETQYF; DNA: TGTGCCAGCAGTTTATCTCTGATTGAGGTACAAGAGACCCAGTACTTC
D: -; V: TRBV7-9; J: TRBJ2-5; size: -; CDR3: CASSPFGSPKETQYF; DNA: TGTGCCAGCAGCCCATTTGGGAGTCCAAAGGAGACCCAGTACTTC
D: -; V: TRBV11-2; J: TRBJ2-2; size: -; CDR3: CASSLGLGPNTGELFF; DNA: TGTGCCAGCAGCTTAGGTCTGGGACCGAACACCGGGGAGCTGTTTTTT
D: TRBD1; V: TRBV27; J: TRBJ2-1; size: -; CDR3: CASSQASGQAYYNEQFF; DNA: TGTGCCAGCAGTCAAGCATCGGGACAGGCCTATTACAATGAGCAGTTCTTC
D: -; V: TRBV4-1; J: TRBJ2-3; size: -; CDR3: CASSQIPDRTDTQYF; DNA: TGCGCCAGCAGCCAGATACCGGATCGCACAGATACGCAGTATTTT
D: -; V: TRBV7-9; J: TRBJ1-2; size: few; CDR3: CASSRGTRDGYTF; DNA: TGTGCCAGCAGCCGAGGGACACGGGATGGCTACACCTTC
D: -; V: TRBV19; J: TRBJ1-4; size: -; CDR3: CASSISGVEEKLFF; DNA: TGTGCCAGTAGTATTTCGGGGGTGGAGGAAAAACTGTTTTTT
D: -; V: TRBV5-4; J: TRBJ2-2; size: few; CDR3: CASSSLLDGVGGELFF; DNA: TGTGCCAGCAGCTCCCTACTGGACGGCGTCGGGGGGGAGCTGTTTTTT
D: -; V: TRBV9; J: TRBJ1-1; size: -; CDR3: CASSARELPNTEAFF; DNA: TGTGCCAGCAGCGCCCGGGAGCTGCCGAACACTGAAGCTTTCTTT
D: TRBD2; V: TRBV6-1; J: TRBJ2-1; size: -; CDR3: CASSERTSGANEQFF; DNA: TGTGCCAGCAGTGAAAGAACTAGCGGGGCCAATGAGCAGTTCTTC
D: -; V: TRBV5-1; J: TRBJ1-6; size: -; CDR3: CASSLEPGRRNSPLHF; DNA: TGCGCCAGCAGCTTGGAGCCAGGACGGAGAAATTCACCCCTCCACTTT
D: -; V: TRBV7-3; J: TRBJ1-5; size: -; CDR3: CASSLGGQPQHF; DNA: TGTGCCAGCAGCTTAGGAGGTCAGCCCCAGCATTTT
D: TRBD1; V: TRBV7-9; J: TRBJ2-1; size: -; CDR3: CASSIDRDRVYYEQFF; DNA: TGTGCCAGCAGCATCGACCGGGACAGGGTCTACTATGAGCAGTTCTTC
D: -; V: TRBV4-1; J: TRBJ2-1; size: -; CDR3: CASSQVLVIVEQFF; DNA: TGCGCCAGCAGCCAAGTCTTAGTGATTGTTGAGCAGTTCTTC
D: TRBD2; V: TRBV9; J: TRBJ2-7; size: -; CDR3: CASSVTSGTRVYEQYF; DNA: TGTGCCAGCAGCGTTACTTCCGGGACTAGAGTCTACGAGCAGTACTTC
D: -; V: TRBV19; J: TRBJ1-4; size: -; CDR3: CASSEVGRGEKLFF; DNA: TGTGCCAGTAGTGAAGTGGGCCGTGGGGAAAAACTGTTTTTT
D: TRBD2; V: TRBV7-6; J: TRBJ2-1; size: -; CDR3: CASSELAGGNNEQFF; DNA: TGTGCCAGCAGCGAACTAGCGGGAGGGAACAATGAGCAGTTCTTC
D: -; V: TRBV9; J: TRBJ1-5; size: -; CDR3: CASSVAAGQPQHF; DNA: TGTGCCAGCAGCGTAGCCGCTGGGCAGCCCCAGCATTTT
D: -; V: TRBV18; J: TRBJ2-3; size: -; CDR3: CASSPRTPRDTDTQYF; DNA: TGTGCCAGCTCACCACGAACACCTAGGGACACAGATACGCAGTATTTT